The 24 T cell receptor beta chains presented below share a single source sample, sequenced in a study of blood T cell repertoires in COVID-19. Measured with immunoSEQ multiplex PCR; TCRdb has only the in-frame clones, and not every one. Among about 170,000 clones listed, roughly nine tenths were seen once. The sample taken for sequencing was peripheral blood. These receptors were collected from a woman aged 55-70 years with COVID-19, enrolled during active disease.

The gene calls are TRBV7-9 and TRBJ1-1, with no clear D. V was trimmed by 5 bases and J by 9 bases, leaving 16 bases between them. The CDR3 consists of 13 residues. From germline, CDR1 is SEHNR and CDR2 FQNEAQ (reference sequence). The CDR3 DNA reads TGTGCCAGCAGCCCGGACGTAGAGGGTAAAGCTTTCTTT. It is translated as CASSPDVEGKAFF. Full variable domain (rest looked up from reference TRBV7-9 and TRBJ1-1): DTGVSQNPRHKITKRGQNVTFRCDPISEHNRLYWYRQTLGQGPEFLTYFQNEAQLEKSRLLSDRFSAERPKGSFSTLEIQRTEQGDSAMYLCASSPDVEGKAFFGQGTRLTVV.

The chain uses TRBV5-1 and TRBJ2-2, with TRBD2 as a possible D gene (6 bases). The CDR3 extends over 16 amino acids. V lost 0 bases and J 5 bases, leaving 14 bases between the germline ends. The germline V gene encodes CDR1 SGHRS and CDR2 YFSETQ. The CDR3 sequence: CASSLGREDPTGELFF. CDR3 bases: TGCGCCAGCAGCTTGGGTAGGGAGGATCCTACCGGGGAGCTGTTTTTT. The complete variable domain, with remaining parts taken from reference TRBV5-1 and TRBJ2-2, reads KAGVTQTPRYLIKTRGQQVTLSCSPISGHRSVSWYQQTPGQGLQFLFEYFSETQRNKGNFPGRFSGRQFSNSRSEMNVSTLELGDSALYLCASSLGREDPTGELFFGEGSRLTVL.

The table lists this clone with a few counts. The chain combines TRBV12-5 with TRBJ1-6; a possible D gene is TRBD1 (6 bases). The germline V gene encodes CDR1 LGHNT and CDR2 FRNRAP. The CDR3 consists of 14 residues. Trimming removed 1 base at V and 7 bases at J, with 8 bases between. The CDR3 bases are TGTGCTAGTGGTTTGGCGGGGACAAATTCACCCCTCCACTTT. Its translation: CASGLAGTNSPLHF.

The CDR3 DNA sequence: TGCGCCAGCAGCTTGGTGGGGCAGGCTAACTATGGCTACACCTTC. Translation gives CASSLVGQANYGYTF. The chain joins TRBV5-1 to TRBJ1-2; D might be TRBD1 (5 bases). The germline CDR1 and CDR2 sequences are SGHRS and YFSETQ. The V gene lost 0 bases and the J gene lost 0 bases, with 9 bases spanning the gap. This CDR3 comprises 15 residues.

The rearrangement joins TRBV4-1 to TRBJ2-3; no firm D call. The CDR3 extends over 12 amino acids. In germline, CDR1 is MGHRA, CDR2 YSYEKL. Trimming removed 3 bases from V and 6 bases from J, with 7 bases in between. The CDR3 DNA reads TGCGCCAGCAGCCATGTCAGTGATACGCAGTATTTT. Translated, it gives CASSHVSDTQYF.

V usage is TRBV6-5 and J usage is TRBJ1-6, with 7 bases lining up with TRBD1. The germline V gene has CDR1 MNHEY and CDR2 SVGAGI. This CDR3 comprises 13 residues. The V segment lost 5 bases and the J segment 8 bases; nucleotides outside the gene matches: 3. CDR3 sequence: CASSRQGDSPLHF. The CDR3 DNA reads as TGTGCCAGCAGTAGACAGGGAGATTCACCCCTCCACTTT.

The gene calls are TRBV5-1 and TRBJ2-7, with TRBD1 matching over 8 bases. Germline lookup yields CDR1 SGHRS and CDR2 YFSETQ. This CDR3 has 17 amino acids. Trimming removed 2 bases from V and 7 bases from J; junction bases left unmatched: 17. DNA for the CDR3: TGCGCCAGCAGCTTTAGGGCAGGGGGCCAAGGTACTGGGGAGCAGTACTTC. Translated: CASSFRAGGQGTGEQYF. The variable domain in full, completed from reference TRBV5-1 and TRBJ2-7, reads KAGVTQTPRYLIKTRGQQVTLSCSPISGHRSVSWYQQTPGQGLQFLFEYFSETQRNKGNFPGRFSGRQFSNSRSEMNVSTLELGDSALYLCASSFRAGGQGTGEQYFGPGTRLTVT.

In its sample, this clone was seen once. The chain joins TRBV2 to TRBJ2-6, with D possibly TRBD2 on 6 matching bases. From germline, CDR1 is SNHLY and CDR2 FYNNEI. The CDR3 is made up of 15 amino acids. The V and J ends lost 4 bases and 2 bases respectively, with 9 bases between them. The CDR3 spells CASSVRRAGANVLTF. CDR3 DNA sequence: TGTGCCAGCAGTGTTCGGAGGGCTGGGGCCAACGTCCTGACTTTC.

The chain links TRBV6-2 or TRBV6-3 to TRBJ2-7; perhaps TRBD2 as D (5 bases). The V and J ends lost 5 bases and 3 bases respectively, with 8 bases between them. The CDR3 is made up of 12 amino acids. Germline CDR1 reads MNHEY; CDR2 reads SVGEGT. CDR3 sequence (DNA): TGTGCCAGCAGTCGGACTCTCTACGAGCAGTACTTC. Its protein is CASSRTLYEQYF.

The gene calls are TRBV3-1 (or the pseudogene TRBV3-2) and TRBJ2-4; 9 bases are shared with TRBD2. CDR1 LGHDT and CDR2 YNNKEL come from the germline V gene (reference sequence). Trimming at V came to 3 bases and at J to 7 bases, leaving 16 bases not matched to a gene. This CDR3 has 18 amino acids. In DNA form, the CDR3 reads TGTGCCAGCAGCCAGTTTCATACGGCGGGAGGGCCAACTAACATTCAGTACTTC. Its protein product is CASSQFHTAGGPTNIQYF.

The V call is TRBV27, the J call TRBJ2-7, with 7 bases matching TRBD2. This CDR3 comprises 16 residues. Germline CDR1 MNHEY, CDR2 SMNVEV (reference sequence). V lost 2 bases and J lost 0; bases outside the gene matches: 7. DNA of the CDR3: TGTGCCAGCAGTTTAGGAATGGGGGGGAGCTCCTACGAGCAGTACTTC. Protein: CASSLGMGGSSYEQYF.

V gene TRBV28 combines with J gene TRBJ1-1; possible D gene TRBD1, 6 bases. The CDR3 covers 14 residues. Trimming removed 6 bases from V and 4 bases from J, with 15 bases in between. CDR1 is MDHEN, CDR2 SYDVKM, per germline. The CDR3 region is CASRSTGQFTEAFF. CDR3 sequence (DNA): TGTGCCAGCAGGTCGACAGGACAATTCACTGAAGCTTTCTTT.

DNA for the CDR3: TGTGCCAGCAGCAAGGGGACTAGCGGGAGGAGCACAGATACGCAGTATTTT. It yields the protein CASSKGTSGRSTDTQYF. V gene TRBV7-3 combines with J gene TRBJ2-3, with 15 bases lining up with TRBD2. After removal of 5 bases from V and 0 bases from J, the junction contained 3 bases not matched to a gene. The CDR3 extends over 17 amino acids. Germline assignment: CDR1 SGHTA and CDR2 FQGTGA.

The CDR3 bases are TGTGCTAGTGGTTTCGTCAGGGAAACCTACGAGCAGTACTTC. Translated: CASGFVRETYEQYF. V is TRBV12-5 and J is TRBJ2-7; possibly TRBD1 for D (5 bases). Germline values: CDR1 LGHNT, CDR2 FRNRAP. This CDR3 region has 14 residues. V lost 3 bases to trimming and J lost 2 bases, with 11 bases between them.

J is TRBJ2-1 and V is TRBV19, with 14 bases lining up with TRBD2. V was pared by 3 bases and J by 7 bases, with 8 bases of the junction left unmatched. CDR3 length: 17 amino acids. CDR1 and CDR2 (germline): LNHDA, SQIVND (reference sequence). CDR3: CASSIRGLAGEVNEQFF. The CDR3 DNA reads as TGTGCCAGTAGTATCCGGGGACTAGCGGGAGAAGTAAATGAGCAGTTCTTC.

The chain uses TRBV7-2 and TRBJ2-3, with a possible D match to TRBD2 (5 bases). CDR3 length: 15 amino acids. V was trimmed by 2 bases and J by 4 bases, leaving 13 bases between them. The germline gives CDR1 SGHTA, CDR2 FQGNSA. CDR3 coding DNA: TGTGCCAGCAGCTTATTTTCCCGGGGTTCAGATACGCAGTATTTT. Translating it yields CASSLFSRGSDTQYF.

V gene TRBV28 combines with J gene TRBJ2-7; 10 positions match TRBD2. Germline CDR1 is MDHEN and CDR2 is SYDVKM. The CDR3 length is 15 residues. V was pared by 7 bases and J by 1 base, with 7 bases of the junction left unmatched. The CDR3 region is CASTESGRASYEQYF. CDR3 DNA sequence: TGTGCCAGCACCGAAAGCGGGAGGGCGTCCTACGAGCAGTACTTC.

The chain carries TRBV16 and TRBJ1-3; TRBD1 aligns across 8 bases. Trimming removed 0 bases from V and 6 bases from J; junction bases left unmatched: 13. CDR3 length equals 18 residues. CDR1 is KGHSY and CDR2 is FQNENV in the germline V gene. CDR3 coding DNA: TGTGCCAGCAGCCAATCTGACCCGGGACAGGTACCTCTAAACACCATATATTTT. Translated: CASSQSDPGQVPLNTIYF.

At least ten counts were recorded for this clone. As DNA, the CDR3 is TGTGCCAGCAGCCCCGGGGAAAACTACGAGCAGTACTTC. Its protein product is CASSPGENYEQYF. The rearrangement uses TRBV6-2 or TRBV6-3 and TRBJ2-7; tentative D call: TRBD2 (5 bases). The CDR3 consists of 13 residues. V dropped 6 bases and J dropped 3 bases, with 12 bases sitting between them. Germline assignment: CDR1 MNHEY and CDR2 SVGEGT.

The V and J genes are TRBV6-6 and TRBJ2-1; D possibly corresponds to TRBD1 (7 bases). The CDR3 totals 16 residues. Germline CDR1 reads MNHNY; CDR2 reads SVGAGI (reference sequence). Trimming took off 5 bases at V and 4 bases at J, with 18 bases between the two ends. CDR3 in DNA: TGTGCCAGCAGTGGGGTTCAGGGGGGTCCTTACAATGAGCAGTTCTTC. Protein product: CASSGVQGGPYNEQFF.

The chain uses TRBV5-1 and TRBJ2-1; 8 nucleotides agree with TRBD2. The germline CDR1 and CDR2 sequences are SGHRS and YFSETQ. This CDR3 comprises 16 residues. The V gene end was trimmed by 7 bases and the J gene end by 0 bases; junction bases not matched to a gene: 9. CDR3 protein: CASGRMAGGSYNEQFF. In DNA form, the CDR3 reads TGCGCCAGCGGACGGATGGCGGGGGGCTCCTACAATGAGCAGTTCTTC.

The chain is built from TRBV12-3 or TRBV12-4 and TRBJ1-1; tentative D call: TRBD1 (5 bases). The CDR3 totals 13 residues. Trimming removed 5 bases from V and 13 bases from J, with 20 bases in between. The CDR3 nucleotides are TGTGCCAGCAGTCCCCCACCCCCCAGGGTAGTTTTCTTT. The encoded protein is CASSPPPPRVVFF.

The chain employs TRBV9 and TRBJ1-6, with TRBD1 as a possible D gene (6 bases). Germline loops: CDR1 SGDLS, CDR2 YYNGEE. V lost 4 bases, J lost 5 bases, and 10 bases lay in between. The CDR3 extends over 14 amino acids. CDR3 DNA: TGTGCCAGCAGCATAAGACAGGATAATTCACCCCTCCACTTT. This sequence encodes CASSIRQDNSPLHF.

The chain has TRBV19 and TRBJ2-7; TRBD2 matches 12 bases. Losses at the gene ends were 4 bases for V and 2 bases for J; bases not matched to a gene: 6. This CDR3 comprises 16 residues. CDR1 and CDR2 (germline): LNHDA, SQIVND (reference sequence). CDR3 nucleotides: TGTGCCAGTAGTACCCGGACTAGCGGGGAAACCTACGAGCAGTACTTC. Residues: CASSTRTSGETYEQYF.